What follows are 26 T cell receptor beta chains derived from one specimen sequenced in a study of T-cell reconstitution after alpha-beta-depleted transplantation in children (dated by TCRdb to the mid-2010s). Library prep was done by PCR. The sequencing machine was an Illumina HiSeq 2500. Molecular barcoding was employed in the preparation of TCR libraries, with unique molecular identifiers being used to normalize TCRbeta repertoire quantification. TCRdb reprocessing: public reads trimmed at Q25 with fastp, clones called with MiXCR, in-frame beta chains kept. Identical CDR3 proteins give one entry, which carries the most common genes and DNA. The sample table holds about 610,000 distinct CDR3 sequences, of which about 10% were seen once. Approximately 4.1% of the sample is taken by the ten largest. Source: PBMCs from the stem cell graft donor, taken from the stem cell graft. The source of these receptors is a human donor who donated a stem cell graft to a child with acute myeloid leukemia.

This chain links TRBV28 with TRBJ2-3; D may be TRBD2 (5 bases). The V and J ends lost 7 bases and 2 bases respectively, with 13 bases between them. In germline, CDR1 is MDHEN, CDR2 SYDVKM. CDR3 size: 14 residues. CDR3 protein: CASNERLHTDTQYF. CDR3 nucleotides: TGTGCCAGCAATGAGCGGTTACACACAGATACGCAGTATTTT.

The CDR3: CASSLSPGSGNTIYF. CDR3 nucleotide sequence: TGTGCCAGCAGTTTATCTCCGGGCTCTGGAAACACCATATATTTT. The V and J genes are TRBV27 and TRBJ1-3; no clear D. Trimming left V 0 bases short and J 0 bases short, with 6 bases between. The germline V gene has CDR1 MNHEY and CDR2 SMNVEV (reference sequence). There are 15 residues in the CDR3.

The chain links TRBV6-2 or TRBV6-3 to TRBJ2-1; tentatively, D is TRBD2 (6 bases). V lost 8 bases, J lost 10 bases, and 18 bases lay in between. This CDR3 comprises 13 residues. Germline lookup yields CDR1 MNHEY and CDR2 SVGEGT. CDR3 sequence: CASARDSPPEQFF. The CDR3 nucleotides read TGTGCCAGCGCCAGGGACTCCCCCCCCGAGCAGTTCTTC.

This chain uses TRBV12-3 or TRBV12-4 with TRBJ1-5; D remains ambiguous. Deletions cut 2 bases from V and 6 bases from J, with 8 bases between. This CDR3 has 13 amino acids. CDR3 sequence: CASSLNSFQPQHF. DNA for the CDR3: TGTGCCAGCAGTTTAAACAGTTTTCAGCCCCAGCATTTT.

This clonotype was recorded a few times. This chain joins TRBV6-2 or TRBV6-3 and TRBJ2-3; either TRBD1 or TRBD2 may supply D (5 bases each). CDR1 is MNHEY, CDR2 SVGEGT, per germline. Trimming stripped 7 bases from V and 3 bases from J, with 14 bases between. The CDR3 extends over 14 amino acids. The CDR3 loop reads CASIEGRTTDTQYF. CDR3 DNA sequence: TGTGCCAGCATCGAGGGACGCACGACAGATACGCAGTATTTT.

This clonotype was seen more than once but under ten times. The chain recombines TRBV29-1 with TRBJ1-1; D gene unclear. In germline, CDR1 is SQVTM, CDR2 ANQGSEA. The CDR3 sequence is 13 residues long. V shed 6 bases and J shed 1 base, with 12 bases lying between them. The CDR3 DNA reads as TGCAGCGTCTTGGTGGCCGGGAACACTGAAGCTTTCTTT. Residues: CSVLVAGNTEAFF. Together with reference TRBV29-1 and TRBJ1-1, the CDR3 gives the full variable domain: SAVISQKPSRDICQRGTSLTIQCQVDSQVTMMFWYRQQPGQSLTLIATANQGSEATYESGFVIDKFPISRPNLTFSTLTVSNMSPEDSSIYLCSVLVAGNTEAFFGQGTRLTVV.

V is TRBV11-2 and J is TRBJ2-7; the match to TRBD2 covers 9 bases. The CDR3 runs 15 residues. V lost 3 bases to trimming and J lost 4 bases; unmatched junction nucleotides: 7. Per the germline V gene, CDR1 is SGHAT and CDR2 is FQNNGV. CDR3 region: CASSLTSGGGYEQYF. CDR3 DNA: TGTGCCAGCAGCTTGACTAGCGGAGGAGGGTACGAGCAGTACTTC.

This clonotype was detected a few times. The J gene is TRBJ2-5, the V gene TRBV7-2; TRBD2 agrees at 13 bases. The germline gives CDR1 SGHTA, CDR2 FQGNSA. The J segment lost 4 bases and the V segment lost 5 bases, leaving 10 bases of the junction unmatched. This CDR3 is built from 17 residues. CDR3 in DNA: TGTGCCAGCAGCCGATTACTAGCGGGAGGGCCAAGAGAGACCCAGTACTTC. The encoded protein is CASSRLLAGGPRETQYF.

The chain uses TRBV5-1 and TRBJ1-3; 9 bases map to TRBD1. From germline, CDR1 is SGHRS and CDR2 YFSETQ. The CDR3 sequence is 16 residues long. The V and J ends lost 7 bases and 0 bases, in that order; junction bases with no gene match: 8. The CDR3 DNA sequence: TGCGCCAGCTCGACAGGGGGGTCCCTCTCTGGAAACACCATATATTTT. It codes for CASSTGGSLSGNTIYF.

This clonotype has at least ten counts. V gene TRBV20-1 combines with J gene TRBJ1-1; no firm D call. Germline V gene lookup returns CDR1 DFQATT and CDR2 SNEGSKA (reference sequence). V lost 1 base, J lost 0 bases, and 6 bases lay in between. The CDR3 sequence is 13 residues long. The CDR3 DNA is TGCAGTGCTAGAGGACGGTTGAACACTGAAGCTTTCTTT. As protein: CSARGRLNTEAFF.

The chain carries TRBV29-1 and TRBJ2-7, with 8 bases that match TRBD2. Germline lookup yields CDR1 SQVTM and CDR2 ANQGSEA. J gave up 0 bases and V 6 bases, and 7 bases lay outside the gene matches. The CDR3 consists of 14 residues. CDR3 amino acids: CSVDSGKLSYEQYF. The CDR3 DNA sequence: TGCAGCGTCGATAGCGGGAAGCTCTCCTACGAGCAGTACTTC.

V usage is TRBV3-1 and J usage is TRBJ2-7, with D hard to call. The CDR3 extends over 11 amino acids. Trimming shortened V by 8 bases and J by 0 bases, and 5 bases separated the two germline ends. Germline lookup yields CDR1 LGHDT and CDR2 YNNKEL (reference sequence). As DNA, the CDR3 is TGTGCCAGCTGTGCCTCCTACGAGCAGTACTTC. This codes for CASCASYEQYF.

In this sample, this clonotype turned up a few times. The chain joins TRBV6-1 to TRBJ2-7; D tentatively reads TRBD1 or TRBD2 (5 bases each). Deletions cut 3 bases from V and 5 bases from J, with 17 bases between. CDR3 length equals 15 residues. Germline V gene data show CDR1 as MNHNS and CDR2 as SASEGT. The CDR3 is CASSDRTSGADEQYF. The CDR3 bases are TGTGCCAGCAGTGACCGTACCTCCGGGGCGGACGAGCAGTACTTC.

The sample holds a few counts of this clonotype. V is TRBV7-6 and J is TRBJ2-1; 7 bases are shared with TRBD2. V dropped 1 base and J dropped 3; count of bases not matched to a gene: 21. Germline V gene data show CDR1 as SGHVS and CDR2 as FNYEAQ. The CDR3 has 21 amino acids. CDR3 nucleotides: TGTGCCAGCAGCTTAGTGGGTCTCCGTTCCGTTTACGCGGGAGACTACAATGAGCAGTTCTTC. The encoded protein is CASSLVGLRSVYAGDYNEQFF.

This clonotype was observed many times. This chain joins TRBV29-1 and TRBJ1-1; 9 bases align to TRBD1. Trimming removed 7 bases from V and 1 base from J; junction bases left unmatched: 4. The CDR3 contains 13 residues. Per germline, CDR1 SQVTM and CDR2 ANQGSEA. DNA of the CDR3: TGCAGCGGTAACAGGGGGCAGAACACTGAAGCTTTCTTT. This gives the protein CSGNRGQNTEAFF.

This clonotype was seen many times. CDR3 sequence reads: CASRDAGYGTGELFF. In DNA form, the CDR3 reads TGTGCCAGCAGGGATGCGGGGTATGGCACCGGGGAGCTGTTTTTT. The chain is built from TRBV12-3 or TRBV12-4 and TRBJ2-2, with D possibly TRBD2 on 6 matching bases. Trimming removed 6 bases at V and 4 bases at J, with 15 bases between. The CDR3 has 15 amino acids.

This clonotype was counted ten times or more. The chain joins TRBV6-2 or TRBV6-3 to TRBJ1-1; 8 bases are a match to TRBD1. CDR1 and CDR2 (germline): MNHEY, SVGEGT. With 6 bases clipped from V and 4 bases from J, the junction kept 10 bases outside the gene matches. The CDR3 runs to 15 residues. In nucleotides, the CDR3 is TGTGCCAGCAGAAAAACGGGACAGGCTACCACTGAAGCTTTCTTT. Residues: CASRKTGQATTEAFF.

This clonotype has only a few counts. V usage is TRBV19 and J usage is TRBJ2-1; either TRBD1 or TRBD2 may supply D (5 bases each). This CDR3 has 13 residues. Germline CDR1 reads LNHDA; CDR2 reads SQIVND (reference sequence). The germline V and J ends were trimmed by 7 bases and 16 bases, with 23 bases remaining between them. DNA for the CDR3: TGTGCCAGTATCGGGGCCCGTGGCTTTGGGCGATTCTTC. Translated, it gives CASIGARGFGRFF.

This sequence joins TRBV5-1 and TRBJ1-4; 9 bases align to TRBD1. J was trimmed by 4 bases and V by 4 bases; bases with no gene match: 5. Germline CDR1 SGHRS, CDR2 YFSETQ. This CDR3 is 15 amino acids long. This chain's CDR3 is CASSGTGQDNEKLFF. DNA of the CDR3: TGCGCCAGCAGCGGGACAGGGCAGGATAATGAAAAACTGTTTTTT.

The V and J genes are TRBV3-1 and TRBJ2-3; a possible D gene is TRBD2 (6 bases). The V gene lost 4 bases and the J gene lost 2 bases, with 19 bases spanning the gap. The length of the CDR3 is 17 residues. Germline V gene data show CDR1 as LGHDT and CDR2 as YNNKEL (reference sequence). The CDR3 protein is CASSPVGSPSFTDTQYF. In nucleotides, the CDR3 is TGTGCCAGCAGCCCCGTCGGGAGTCCTTCATTCACAGATACGCAGTATTTT.

In this sample, this clonotype turned up many times. This chain links TRBV7-6 with TRBJ2-7, with a tentative D call TRBD2 (5 bases). Between the trimmed V and J ends, which lost 5 bases and 1 base, there was a span of 15 bases. The CDR3 has 15 amino acids. The germline CDR1 and CDR2 sequences are SGHVS and FNYEAQ. CDR3 bases: TGTGCCAGCAGCCTGCTAGCTGGGTATTCCTACGAGCAGTACTTC. Translation: CASSLLAGYSYEQYF.

This clonotype was found a few times. The rearrangement joins TRBV29-1 to TRBJ2-1; weak D call: TRBD1 (5 bases). This CDR3 has 14 residues. The germline V gene encodes CDR1 SQVTM and CDR2 ANQGSEA. V was shortened by 4 bases and J by 1 base, with 11 bases between the two germline ends. The CDR3 sequence is CSVVGADSYNEQFF. Here the CDR3 DNA reads TGCAGCGTTGTTGGGGCGGATTCCTACAATGAGCAGTTCTTC.

The chain recombines TRBV20-1 with TRBJ1-6; 8 bases match TRBD1. This CDR3 has 15 amino acids. V trimming: 6 bases; J trimming: 7 bases; junction bases outside the gene matches: 11. Germline V gene sequence: CDR1 DFQATT, CDR2 SNEGSKA (reference sequence). In nucleotides, the CDR3 is TGCAGTGCACCTAGGACAGGGACGGACAATTCACCCCTCCACTTT. This encodes CSAPRTGTDNSPLHF.

The rearrangement links TRBV14 to TRBJ2-3; D not certain. This CDR3 contains 14 residues. The V gene lost 4 bases and the J gene lost 0 bases, with 8 bases spanning the gap. Germline values: CDR1 SGHDN, CDR2 FVKESK. The CDR3 DNA is TGTGCCAGCAGCCGCTCCTATAGCACAGATACGCAGTATTTT. Protein: CASSRSYSTDTQYF. Together with reference TRBV14 and TRBJ2-3, the CDR3 gives the full variable domain: EAGVTQFPSHSVIEKGQTVTLRCDPISGHDNLYWYRRVMGKEIKFLLHFVKESKQDESGMPNNRFLAERTGGTYSTLKVQPAELEDSGVYFCASSRSYSTDTQYFGPGTRLTVL.

The chain is built from TRBV20-1 and TRBJ2-1; TRBD2 matches 12 bases. Germline lookup yields CDR1 DFQATT and CDR2 SNEGSKA (reference sequence). The CDR3 spans 15 residues. Germline trimming cut 6 bases from V and 3 bases from J; bases unmatched to any gene: 6. CDR3 residues: CSAHPLAGGYNEQFF. CDR3 in DNA: TGCAGTGCCCACCCACTAGCGGGAGGCTACAATGAGCAGTTCTTC.

Ten or more counts support this clonotype. The J gene is TRBJ2-7, the V gene TRBV11-2; 8 nucleotides agree with TRBD2. CDR1 SGHAT and CDR2 FQNNGV come from the germline V gene. V dropped 5 bases and J dropped 1; count of bases not matched to a gene: 13. The CDR3 has 17 amino acids. The CDR3 DNA follows: TGTGCCAGCAGCCCCCGGGGGGGAACAGGAAAGTCCTACGAGCAGTACTTC. Translated: CASSPRGGTGKSYEQYF.